Shown below are 30 T cell receptor beta chains from a single sample sequenced in a study of T-cell reconstitution after alpha-beta-depleted transplantation in children. TCRbeta library preparation incorporated unique molecular identifiers. TCRdb ran MiXCR on the PCR reads and lists one entry per CDR3 protein. Among about 300,000 distinct CDR3 sequences, about 9.4% were seen once, and the ten largest hold approximately 7%. The input for sequencing was PBMCs, taken before TCRalphabeta/CD19-depleted stem cell transplant. The receptors originated from a boy under two years old with acute myeloid leukemia, due to receive a stem cell transplant.

The table lists this clonotype with many counts. The chain is built from TRBV5-1 and TRBJ2-2; 7 nucleotides line up with TRBD2. V shed 0 bases and J 0 bases; nucleotides not matched to a gene: 5. The CDR3 has 17 amino acids. Germline CDR1 is SGHRS and CDR2 is YFSETQ. CDR3 DNA sequence: TGCGCCAGCAGCTTGGTGATGGCGGGAGCGAACACCGGGGAGCTGTTTTTT. This gives the protein CASSLVMAGANTGELFF.

This clonotype was seen repeatedly, ten times or more. This chain joins TRBV29-1 and TRBJ1-4; TRBD1 aligns across 10 bases. Trimming removed 3 bases from V and 6 bases from J; junction bases left unmatched: 4. CDR3 length: 14 amino acids. In germline, CDR1 is SQVTM, CDR2 ANQGSEA. CDR3: CSVEDRGYDEKLFF. CDR3 coding DNA: TGCAGCGTTGAGGACAGGGGGTATGATGAAAAACTGTTTTTT.

Notes on this clonotype: A much more abundant neighbour one base away suggests this may be a read error. The genes are TRBV7-8 and TRBJ2-7, with a possible D match to TRBD1 (5 bases). The CDR3 length is 13 residues. CDR1 SGHVS and CDR2 FQNEAQ come from the germline V gene. CDR3 in DNA: TGTGCCGGCAGCTTAGGCCAGGGCGACGAGCAGTACTTC. This translates into CAGSLGQGDEQYF.

This clonotype was observed many times. J is TRBJ2-7 and V is TRBV10-3; no clear D. Germline lookup yields CDR1 ENHRY and CDR2 SYGVKD. This CDR3 has 14 amino acids. Trimming left V 6 bases short and J 4 bases short, with 16 bases between. In DNA form, the CDR3 reads TGTGCCATCAGAATACCCGGAGCCTCGTACGAGCAGTACTTC. Translated: CAIRIPGASYEQYF.

This clonotype was seen at least ten times. The rearrangement uses TRBV4-3 and TRBJ2-5; either TRBD1 or TRBD2 may fit D (7 bases each). CDR1 LGHNA and CDR2 YSLEER come from the germline V gene. The V gene lost 4 bases and the J gene lost 5 bases, with 23 bases spanning the gap. The CDR3 spans 17 residues. In nucleotides, the CDR3 is TGCGCCAGCAGCCCGAAATCCGACAGGGAGGGTTGGGAGACCCAGTACTTC. Its protein product is CASSPKSDREGWETQYF.

This clonotype was seen only a few times. This chain uses TRBV25-1 with TRBJ2-2, with 7 bases lining up with TRBD1. The CDR3 is 17 residues long. The junction had 13 bases not matched to a gene; V was cut back by 4 bases and J by 5 bases. CDR1 and CDR2 (germline): MGHDK, SYGVNS. The CDR3 reads CASSGFAGTETTGELFF. CDR3 bases: TGTGCCAGCAGTGGATTTGCCGGGACAGAGACTACCGGGGAGCTGTTTTTT.

This clonotype was seen ten or more times. The limits of the CDR3 on the DNA are not certain, so only TCRdb's listed CDR3 is given. The chain couples TRBV4-2 to TRBJ2-7; TRBD1, the table's D call, lacks a check against the DNA. CDR1 is LGHNA, CDR2 YNFKEQ, per germline. The CDR3 comprises 16 residues, both ends counted. CDR3 region: CASSQVLRAGRYEQYF.

This sequence joins TRBV7-2 and TRBJ2-7, with D unresolved. Germline V lookup: CDR1 SGHTA, CDR2 FQGNSA. The CDR3 contains 14 residues. The V gene lost 1 base and the J gene lost 2 bases, with 9 bases spanning the gap. The CDR3 region is CASSLDTHPYEQYF. In DNA form, the CDR3 reads TGTGCCAGCAGCTTAGATACGCACCCCTACGAGCAGTACTTC.

This clonotype was seen a few times. This chain links TRBV19 with TRBJ1-5; no firm D call. The germline CDR1 and CDR2 sequences are LNHDA and SQIVND (reference sequence). The germline V and J ends were trimmed by 8 bases and 0 bases, with 11 bases remaining between them. The length of the CDR3 is 14 residues. The CDR3 DNA reads as TGTGCCAGTGCTGAGGGTTATAGCAATCAGCCCCAGCATTTT. Translating gives CASAEGYSNQPQHF.

A word on this clonotype: A much larger clone sits a single nucleotide away, making a read error possible. The chain links TRBV7-8 to TRBJ2-1; D might be TRBD2 (6 bases). The CDR3 runs to 13 residues. CDR1 SGHVS and CDR2 FQNEAQ come from the germline V gene. The CDR3 bases are TGTGCCAACAGCTTCGGGGGTAGAAATGAGCAGTTCTTC. It specifies CANSFGGRNEQFF.

V usage is TRBV6-1 and J usage is TRBJ2-1, with TRBD2 matching 8 bases. The germline V gene encodes CDR1 MNHNS and CDR2 SASEGT. The CDR3 has 16 residues. With V trimmed by 4 bases and J by 4 bases, 9 bases remained unmatched. As DNA, the CDR3 is TGTGCCAGCAGTGCTCGGACTAGCACCCCTTACAATGAGCAGTTCTTC. It yields the protein CASSARTSTPYNEQFF.

This clonotype was counted between two and nine times. The V gene is TRBV19, the J gene TRBJ1-5, with TRBD1 identical over 9 bases. The V segment lost 6 bases and the J segment 6 bases; nucleotides outside the gene matches: 3. CDR1 is LNHDA, CDR2 SQIVND, per germline (reference sequence). The CDR3 is 13 amino acids. CDR3: CASRDRGGQPQHF. Here the CDR3 DNA reads TGTGCCAGTAGAGACAGGGGGGGTCAGCCCCAGCATTTT. Looking up the rest from reference TRBV19 and TRBJ1-5 gives the full variable domain: DGGITQSPKYLFRKEGQNVTLSCEQNLNHDAMYWYRQDPGQGLRLIYYSQIVNDFQKGDIAEGYSVSREKKESFPLTVTSAQKNPTAFYLCASRDRGGQPQHFGDGTRLSIL.

This clonotype was found a few times. The gene calls are TRBV5-7 and TRBJ2-5, with D perhaps TRBD2 (6 bases). TRBV5-7 is annotated as an ORF whose role is uncertain. V was trimmed by 4 bases and J by 1 base, leaving 17 bases between them. This CDR3 has 16 residues. CDR3 coding DNA: TGTGCCAGCAGCCTTGGTGGACTACCTCGCCAAGAGACCCAGTACTTC. Residues: CASSLGGLPRQETQYF.

In this sample, this clonotype turned up many times. The chain is built from TRBV5-1 and TRBJ2-3; 9 nucleotides line up with TRBD1. The V segment lost 1 base and the J segment 5 bases; nucleotides outside the gene matches: 11. The CDR3 length is 17 residues. Germline V gene data show CDR1 as SGHRS and CDR2 as YFSETQ. The CDR3 DNA sequence: TGCGCCAGCAGCTTGTCACCCAACAGGGGGCAGGGAGATACGCAGTATTTT. Translation: CASSLSPNRGQGDTQYF.

In this sample, this clonotype turned up many times. The CDR3 loop is CSAQAVQNTEAFF. As DNA, the CDR3 is TGCAGTGCACAGGCAGTCCAGAACACTGAAGCTTTCTTT. The V call is TRBV20-1, the J call TRBJ1-1; TRBD1 is a possible D gene (5 bases). Trimming pared 6 bases from V and 1 base from J, leaving 12 bases between. The CDR3 loop spans 13 amino acids. Germline V gene sequence: CDR1 DFQATT, CDR2 SNEGSKA (reference sequence).

This clonotype was recorded at least ten times. This CDR3 is CASSLQTGVVGTQYF. In nucleotides, the CDR3 is TGTGCCAGCAGCTTACAAACAGGGGTGGTTGGGACCCAGTACTTC. V and J are TRBV5-4 and TRBJ2-5; 7 bases fit TRBD1. The V segment lost 2 bases and the J segment 7 bases; nucleotides outside the gene matches: 11. In germline, CDR1 is SGHNT, CDR2 YYREEE (reference sequence). This CDR3 has 15 residues.

There are many counts of this clonotype. The rearrangement joins TRBV7-9 to TRBJ1-5; D is unclear. There are 13 residues in the CDR3. Germline CDR1 is SEHNR and CDR2 is FQNEAQ (reference sequence). The germline V and J ends were trimmed by 3 bases and 4 bases, with 7 bases remaining between them. In DNA form, the CDR3 reads TGTGCCAGCAGCTTCGGTGAAAATCAGCCCCAGCATTTT. Residues: CASSFGENQPQHF.

This clonotype was observed a handful of times. DNA of the CDR3: TGCAGCGCGGCTAGGGGGGCGATACGGGAGCAGTACTTC. Translated, it gives CSAARGAIREQYF. V gene TRBV29-1 combines with J gene TRBJ2-7; either TRBD1 or TRBD2 may fit D (6 bases each). Per the germline V gene, CDR1 is SQVTM and CDR2 is ANQGSEA. V lost 7 bases and J 7 bases, leaving 20 bases between the germline ends. This CDR3 comprises 13 residues.

This clonotype showed up just a few times. This chain connects TRBV29-1 to TRBJ1-6; no firm D call. Germline CDR1 SQVTM, CDR2 ANQGSEA. V shed 0 bases and J shed 14 bases, with 14 bases lying between them. The CDR3 runs to 13 residues. The CDR3 loop reads CSVEDPADGALHF. The CDR3 coding sequence is TGCAGCGTTGAAGATCCGGCCGACGGGGCCCTCCACTTT. Combining the CDR3 with reference TRBV29-1 and TRBJ1-6 gives the whole variable domain SAVISQKPSRDICQRGTSLTIQCQVDSQVTMMFWYRQQPGQSLTLIATANQGSEATYESGFVIDKFPISRPNLTFSTLTVSNMSPEDSSIYLCSVEDPADGALHFGNGTRLTVT.

This clonotype has a count of ten or more. The CDR3 nucleotides read TGTGCCAGCAGCCCTGCGACAGGGAGCCCCTACGAGCAGTACTTC. Translating gives CASSPATGSPYEQYF. The chain couples TRBV7-9 to TRBJ2-7, with 7 bases fitting TRBD1. V was pared by 5 bases and J by 2 bases, with 9 bases of the junction left unmatched. The CDR3 totals 15 residues. The germline V gene has CDR1 SEHNR and CDR2 FQNEAQ (reference sequence).

This clonotype has just a few counts. This chain connects TRBV4-3 to TRBJ2-1; the D gene is possibly TRBD2 (5 bases). From germline, CDR1 is LGHNA and CDR2 YSLEER. The CDR3 has 17 residues. V was cut by 2 bases and J by 4 bases, with 18 bases left in between. CDR3 sequence (DNA): TGCGCCAGCAGCCAAAAACCCCCAGTCCGGGGTTACAATGAGCAGTTCTTC. It codes for CASSQKPPVRGYNEQFF.

Ten or more counts support this clonotype. The chain combines TRBV29-1 with TRBJ2-3; weak D call: TRBD1 (6 bases). The CDR3 runs 14 residues. Trimming took 1 base from V and 1 from J, leaving 9 bases between them. The germline V gene has CDR1 SQVTM and CDR2 ANQGSEA. CDR3 nucleotide sequence: TGCAGCGTTGAAGGGGCAGGGGGCACAGATACGCAGTATTTT. Its translation: CSVEGAGGTDTQYF.

This clonotype was observed at least ten times. The chain carries TRBV5-1 and TRBJ1-1; D is unresolved. CDR3 length: 13 residues. CDR1 is SGHRS, CDR2 YFSETQ, per germline. Deletions cut 4 bases from V and 1 base from J, with 8 bases between. Here the CDR3 reads CASSVQPNTEAFF. CDR3 sequence (DNA): TGCGCCAGCAGCGTACAGCCGAACACTGAAGCTTTCTTT.

The V gene is TRBV27, the J gene TRBJ1-5, with 8 bases matching TRBD1. CDR1 is MNHEY and CDR2 is SMNVEV in the germline V gene (reference sequence). V shed 5 bases, J shed 3 bases, and the junction held 9 bases outside the gene matches. The CDR3 runs to 16 residues. The CDR3 coding sequence is TGTGCCAGCAGTCCCATCGACAGGGGCACCAATCAGCCCCAGCATTTT. It translates to CASSPIDRGTNQPQHF.

The sample holds many counts of this clonotype. The rearrangement joins TRBV10-3 to TRBJ2-7; D is undetermined. V gave up 3 bases and J gave up 4 bases, with 7 bases separating them. Germline V gene sequence: CDR1 ENHRY, CDR2 SYGVKD. This CDR3 spans 12 amino acids. DNA of the CDR3: TGTGCCATCAGTGAAGGTAGTTACGAGCAGTACTTC. This gives the protein CAISEGSYEQYF.

At least ten counts were recorded for this clonotype. The chain combines TRBV6-7 with TRBJ2-5, with D perhaps being TRBD1 or TRBD2 (5 bases each). TRBV6-7 is labeled an ORF, and its function is uncertain. This CDR3 is built from 17 residues. The germline V and J ends were trimmed by 0 bases and 3 bases, with 17 bases remaining between them. This CDR3 is CASSYSTGRGEKETQYF. In DNA form, the CDR3 reads TGTGCCAGCAGTTACTCGACGGGGAGAGGGGAGAAAGAGACCCAGTACTTC.

This clonotype was recorded at least ten times. The V gene is TRBV9, the J gene TRBJ1-1; D ambiguous. This CDR3 contains 12 residues. Germline assignment: CDR1 SGDLS and CDR2 YYNGEE. V gave up 5 bases and J gave up 1 base, with 6 bases separating them. The CDR3: CASSAPNTEAFF. In nucleotides, the CDR3 is TGTGCCAGCAGTGCTCCGAACACTGAAGCTTTCTTT.

This clonotype was seen many times. The chain combines TRBV29-1 with TRBJ2-3, with a tentative D call TRBD1 (6 bases). Germline V gene data show CDR1 as SQVTM and CDR2 as ANQGSEA. CDR3 length: 13 residues. Trimming shortened V by 4 bases and J by 2 bases, and 10 bases separated the two germline ends. CDR3 nucleotides: TGCAGCGTTGGGGGGCTAAACACAGATACGCAGTATTTT. Translating gives CSVGGLNTDTQYF.

In this sample, this clonotype turned up many times. J is TRBJ1-5 and V is TRBV10-3; a possible D gene is TRBD1 (6 bases). Trimming shortened V by 5 bases and J by 5 bases, and 10 bases separated the two germline ends. The CDR3 has 13 amino acids. CDR1 is ENHRY, CDR2 SYGVKD, per germline. The CDR3 nucleotides are TGTGCCATCAGTCTCGAGGGGGATCAGCCCCAGCATTTT. Translating it yields CAISLEGDQPQHF.

At least ten counts were recorded for this clonotype. The J gene is TRBJ2-7, the V gene TRBV9; 10 nucleotides line up with TRBD2. The CDR3 is 16 amino acids. J gave up 2 bases and V 0 bases, and 5 bases lay outside the gene matches. CDR1 is SGDLS and CDR2 is YYNGEE in the germline V gene. The CDR3 reads CASSVDSSGGTYEQYF. For the CDR3, the DNA is TGTGCCAGCAGCGTAGACTCTAGCGGGGGAACCTACGAGCAGTACTTC.